A single T cell receptor (beta chain) is shown here with its context. The target antigen is unknown. The data stem from a study of T cells in localized non-small cell lung cancer. The study, taken as a whole, reports: Only one tumor region was sequenced, so heterogeneity remains possible. A raised T cell density in blood coincided with lengthier overall survival. A median of 57 of the top 100 tumor clones appeared in adjacent lung, which was paired and uninvolved. The highest T cell clonality was in uninvolved adjacent lung, above tumor.

Produced via immunoSEQ multiplex PCR; TCRdb's table is partial and in-frame only. Here the sample spans around 40,000 clones, around 86% being singletons. V gave up 6 bases and J gave up 8 bases, with 21 bases separating them. The V gene's germline CDR1 is MGHRA and CDR2 YSYEKL. This CDR3 spans 15 amino acids. The receptor was derived from a man between 40 and 75 years old with stage I lung adenocarcinoma. V usage is TRBV4-1 and J usage is TRBJ2-3; maybe TRBD2 (5 bases). Sequencing was performed on peripheral blood, taken before any cancer treatment. In DNA, the CDR3 is TGCGCCAGCAGTCCTCCTGATGCCACGGCGGGTACGCAGTATTTT. Its translation is CASSPPDATAGTQYF.